This is a list of T cell receptor beta chains from one sample in a study of OX40 agonist ivuxolimab in advanced cancers. Produced via immunoSEQ multiplex PCR; TCRdb's table is partial and in-frame only. The table records 75,000 to 95,000 clones, 90% to 95% of them present only once. The sequenced sample was CD4+ or CD8+ T cells sorted from blood, obtained in a trial of the OX40 agonist ivuxolimab. These TCRs come from an adult with an advanced solid tumor such as melanoma, head and neck, liver or kidney cancer. Each CDR3 is given with its conserved first and last residue. D genes are given only for firm matches. A row's size may be missing; if present it is once, few, many or a size class.

CSGGSGNTIYF,TGCAGCGGGGGTTCTGGAAACACCATATATTTT,TRBJ1-3,.,.,TRBV29-1
CASSRRTGATGELFF,TGTGCCAGCAGCAGAAGGACAGGGGCCACCGGGGAGCTGTTTTTT,TRBJ2-2,TRBD1,.,TRBV7-2
CASSPPGQGMGEQYF,TGTGCCAGCAGTCCCCCGGGACAGGGGATGGGCGAGCAGTACTTC,TRBJ2-7,TRBD1,.,TRBV6-5
CASIQPRGGKNIQYF,TGTGCCAGCATCCAACCAAGAGGCGGCAAAAACATTCAGTACTTC,TRBJ2-4,.,.,TRBV25-1
CASSLMRERVDTQYF,TGTGCCAGCAGCTTAATGCGGGAGCGGGTAGATACGCAGTATTTT,TRBJ2-3,TRBD2,.,TRBV7-9
CASSSQGGGEKLFF,TGTGCCAGCAGTAGCCAGGGGGGAGGAGAAAAACTGTTTTTT,TRBJ1-4,TRBD1,.,TRBV6-1
CASRGTGGQPQHF,TGCGCCAGCAGAGGGACAGGGGGTCAGCCCCAGCATTTT,TRBJ1-5,TRBD1,few,TRBV10-2
CASSGQGRDTQYF,TGTGCCAGCAGTGGGCAGGGACGCGATACGCAGTATTTT,TRBJ2-3,.,once,TRBV2
CASSKLSGRADEQYF,TGTGCCAGCAGCAAACTTAGCGGGAGGGCTGACGAGCAGTACTTC,TRBJ2-7,TRBD2,.,TRBV14
CASRWNTGELFF,TGTGCCAGCAGATGGAACACCGGGGAGCTGTTTTTT,TRBJ2-2,.,.,TRBV7-2